Presented here are 23 T cell receptor beta chains from one specimen sequenced in a study of EBV T-cell therapy then PD-1 blockade in nasopharyngeal carcinoma (dated by TCRdb to the early 2020s). Library preparation used the immunoSEQ multiplex PCR assay. TCRdb mirrors the immuneACCESS table, restricted to in-frame sequences. Some clones are absent from its copies; in checked studies, under half trace to an unresolved V gene, and the reason for the others is unknown. In all, the sample holds fewer than 20,000 clones, and almost 85% of those were seen once. Less than 35% of the sample rests with the top ten. What these receptors recognize is not known. Taken with the paper, the label for treatment or condition translates to: AdE1-LMPpoly-expanded autologous EBV-specific T-cell therapy followed by anti-PD-1 nivolumab. This sample comprised CD8+ T cells from blood, obtained around day 33 from a patient whose treatment included autologous EBV-specific T cells and nivolumab. Receptors originate from a man between 40 and 49 years old with nasopharyngeal carcinoma.

The chain links TRBV13 to TRBJ2-1; the match to TRBD2 covers 9 bases. The CDR3 has 15 residues. V lost 2 bases to trimming and J lost 7 bases; unmatched junction nucleotides: 6. Looked up from germline, CDR1 is PRHDT and CDR2 is FYEKMQ (reference sequence). CDR3 sequence (DNA): TGTGCCAGCAGCTTAAGACTAGCGGCGGATAATGAGCAGTTCTTC. Translated, it gives CASSLRLAADNEQFF. Drawing the rest from reference TRBV13 and TRBJ2-1, the complete variable domain is AAGVIQSPRHLIKEKRETATLKCYPIPRHDTVYWYQQGPGQDPQFLISFYEKMQSDKGSIPDRFSAQQFSDYHSELNMSSLELGDSALYFCASSLRLAADNEQFFGPGTRLTVL.

Only a few counts were recorded for this clone. The chain combines TRBV7-8 with TRBJ2-5; D is perhaps TRBD1 (5 bases). The V gene lost 5 bases and the J gene lost 5 bases, with 18 bases spanning the gap. The germline V gene has CDR1 SGHVS and CDR2 FQNEAQ. This CDR3 has 15 residues. CDR3 bases: TGTGCCAGCAGCCCAAACCAGGGTCCGACGGAGACCCAGTACTTC. Residues: CASSPNQGPTETQYF. The whole variable domain, remainder taken from reference TRBV7-8 and TRBJ2-5, is GAGVSQSPRYKVAKRGQDVALRCDPISGHVSLFWYQQALGQGPEFLTYFQNEAQLDKSGLPSDRFFAERPEGSVSTLKIQRTQQEDSAVYLCASSPNQGPTETQYFGPGTRLLVL.

The chain carries TRBV4-3 and TRBJ2-3; 7 positions match TRBD1. CDR1 LGHNA and CDR2 YSLEER come from the germline V gene. The CDR3 consists of 17 residues. V lost 0 bases and J lost 6; bases outside the gene matches: 12. Here the CDR3 reads CASSQEVIGGWADTQYF. The CDR3 DNA is TGCGCCAGCAGCCAAGAAGTAATAGGGGGCTGGGCCGATACGCAGTATTTT.

The rearrangement uses TRBV4-3 and TRBJ2-5; D is perhaps TRBD1 or TRBD2 (5 bases each). The germline CDR1 and CDR2 sequences are LGHNA and YSLEER. CDR3 length: 15 residues. Between the trimmed V and J ends, which lost 2 bases and 4 bases, there was a span of 14 bases. CDR3 sequence reads: CASSQTRWGRETQYF. CDR3 bases: TGCGCCAGCAGCCAAACACGGTGGGGGAGAGAGACCCAGTACTTC.

The rearrangement uses TRBV2 and TRBJ2-5; TRBD1 agrees at 8 bases. The CDR3 is 15 amino acids. V lost 1 base, J lost 4 bases, and 5 bases stayed unmatched. CDR1 is SNHLY and CDR2 is FYNNEI in the germline V gene. The CDR3 is CASSEGAGGVETQYF. CDR3 DNA sequence: TGTGCCAGCAGTGAAGGTGCAGGGGGCGTAGAGACCCAGTACTTC.

This clone was found a few times. This rearrangement joins TRBV6-5 to TRBJ2-7; D tentatively reads TRBD1 or TRBD2 (5 bases each). Germline loops: CDR1 MNHEY, CDR2 SVGAGI. The V end lost 4 bases, the J end lost 4 bases, and 20 bases lay between the germline ends. There are 16 residues in the CDR3. The CDR3 DNA reads TGTGCCAGCAGTTGGGGACCCGACAGTACCGAGTACGAGCAGTACTTC. Residues: CASSWGPDSTEYEQYF.

The sample holds a few counts of this clone. V and J are TRBV12-3 or TRBV12-4 and TRBJ2-7; 8 bases are shared with TRBD2. The CDR3 length is 12 residues. After removal of 3 bases from V and 6 bases from J, the junction contained 1 base not matched to a gene. The CDR3 loop is CASSLAGGEQYF. The CDR3 nucleotides are TGTGCCAGCAGTTTGGCGGGGGGCGAGCAGTACTTC.

CDR3 sequence (DNA): TGTGCCAGCAGCGGAAGGACAGGACGTGTGGACACTGAAGCTTTCTTT. This sequence encodes CASSGRTGRVDTEAFF. The rearrangement joins TRBV7-9 to TRBJ1-1, with 7 bases matching TRBD1. From germline, CDR1 is SEHNR and CDR2 FQNEAQ (reference sequence). The V gene end was trimmed by 5 bases and the J gene end by 3 bases; junction bases not matched to a gene: 12. The CDR3 is 16 amino acids.

The V and J genes are TRBV5-1 and TRBJ1-2, with D possibly being TRBD1 (6 bases). This CDR3 has 12 amino acids. Trimming pared 5 bases from V and 5 bases from J, leaving 10 bases between. The germline gives CDR1 SGHRS, CDR2 YFSETQ. The chain's CDR3 is CASRKDSYGYTF. Here the CDR3 DNA reads TGCGCCAGCAGGAAGGACAGTTATGGCTACACCTTC.

A single count supports this clone. The chain joins TRBV2 to TRBJ2-7, with D tentatively TRBD2 (5 bases). The CDR3 loop spans 10 amino acids. Germline V gives CDR1 SNHLY, CDR2 FYNNEI. Trimming pared 6 bases from V and 6 bases from J, leaving 6 bases between. CDR3 in DNA: TGTGCCAGCAGGAGGGTCGAGCAGTACTTC. Its translation is CASRRVEQYF.

The chain couples TRBV12-3 or TRBV12-4 to TRBJ1-2; 8 bases map to TRBD1. The CDR3 covers 13 residues. V shed 6 bases and J 8 bases; nucleotides not matched to a gene: 8. CDR3 in amino acids: CASSQGATDGYTF. In DNA, the CDR3 is TGTGCCAGCAGCCAGGGGGCCACGGACGGCTACACCTTC.

V gene TRBV6-5 combines with J gene TRBJ1-5, with D perhaps TRBD1 (5 bases). Trimming shortened V by 2 bases and J by 3 bases, and 11 bases separated the two germline ends. The germline V gene has CDR1 MNHEY and CDR2 SVGAGI. The CDR3 consists of 15 residues. The DNA for the CDR3 is TGTGCCAGCAGTTACGCGCGGGGGGACAATCAGCCCCAGCATTTT. It yields the protein CASSYARGDNQPQHF.

The chain joins TRBV4-1 to TRBJ1-1, with TRBD1 identical over 9 bases. Trimming removed 3 bases from V and 4 bases from J; junction bases left unmatched: 6. CDR1 and CDR2 (germline): MGHRA, YSYEKL. The CDR3 length is 15 residues. The CDR3 loop reads CASSQTGTGLTEAFF. In DNA form, the CDR3 reads TGCGCCAGCAGCCAGACCGGGACAGGGCTCACTGAAGCTTTCTTT.

The chain joins TRBV3-1 (or the pseudogene TRBV3-2) to TRBJ2-7; a possible D gene is TRBD1 (6 bases). The CDR3 is 13 residues long. CDR1 LGHDT and CDR2 YNNKEL come from the germline V gene (reference sequence). V shed 5 bases and J shed 6 bases, with 14 bases lying between them. CDR3 region: CASSLQGIVEQYF. The CDR3 nucleotides read TGTGCCAGCAGCTTACAGGGTATCGTCGAGCAGTACTTC.

The V and J genes are TRBV27 and TRBJ1-2; D gene ambiguous. Looked up from germline, CDR1 is MNHEY and CDR2 is SMNVEV (reference sequence). This CDR3 is built from 12 residues. The V end lost 8 bases, the J end lost 7 bases, and 14 bases lay between the germline ends. CDR3 in DNA: TGTGCCAGCGGGCCCGTCCAGGCTGGCTACACCTTC. Protein sequence: CASGPVQAGYTF.

The chain recombines TRBV6-2 or TRBV6-3 with TRBJ1-1; D is uncertain. There are 14 residues in the CDR3. V lost 2 bases and J lost 2, with 9 bases in between. The germline V gene has CDR1 MNHEY and CDR2 SVGEGT. The CDR3 loop is CASSYPSLNTEAFF. The CDR3 nucleotides read TGTGCCAGCAGTTACCCATCCCTTAACACTGAAGCTTTCTTT.

V is TRBV6-5 and J is TRBJ1-1; D may be TRBD1 (5 bases). The V gene's germline CDR1 is MNHEY and CDR2 SVGAGI. CDR3 size: 12 residues. The V gene lost 3 bases and the J gene lost 4 bases, with 6 bases spanning the gap. The CDR3 sequence is CASSYGGTEAFF. The CDR3 DNA reads as TGTGCCAGCAGTTATGGGGGCACTGAAGCTTTCTTT.

The V and J genes are TRBV6-1 and TRBJ2-1; D ambiguous. V was shortened by 3 bases and J by 4 bases, with 7 bases between the two germline ends. Per the germline V gene, CDR1 is MNHNS and CDR2 is SASEGT. This CDR3 has 13 residues. The CDR3 region is CASSDDDYNEQFF. CDR3 coding DNA: TGTGCCAGCAGTGACGATGATTACAATGAGCAGTTCTTC.

Concerning this clone: The identical CDR3 is also encoded by other nucleotide sequences in the sample. CDR3 sequence (DNA): TGTGCCAGCAGCTTGGGAGGAGTTGAAGCTTTCTTT. Its translation: CASSLGGVEAFF. This chain connects TRBV7-9 to TRBJ1-1; no clear D gene. Germline CDR1 and CDR2: SEHNR and FQNEAQ (reference sequence). The CDR3 spans 12 residues. Trimming cost V 3 bases and J 7 bases, with 9 bases left between them.

V is TRBV9 and J is TRBJ2-1, with D unclear. Trimming left V 3 bases short and J 0 bases short, with 7 bases between. This CDR3 has 14 amino acids. Germline CDR1 and CDR2: SGDLS and YYNGEE. CDR3 nucleotides: TGTGCCAGCAGCGCCTTCGACTCCTACAATGAGCAGTTCTTC. Residues: CASSAFDSYNEQFF.

The chain couples TRBV6-5 to TRBJ1-4, with D possibly matching TRBD1 (6 bases). The CDR3 has 16 residues. Between the trimmed V and J ends, which lost 0 bases and 10 bases, there was a span of 18 bases. Germline assignment: CDR1 MNHEY and CDR2 SVGAGI. Written as DNA, the CDR3 is TGTGCCAGCAGTTACTCGGGGGGCTATCTTGATGGAAAACTGTTTTTT. This gives the protein CASSYSGGYLDGKLFF.

V is TRBV5-6 and J is TRBJ2-3; TRBD2 agrees at 12 bases. V shed 4 bases and J 2 bases; nucleotides not matched to a gene: 8. Looked up from germline, CDR1 is SGHDT and CDR2 is YYEEEE. The CDR3 is made up of 17 amino acids. CDR3 amino acids: CASSLGTSGPLTDTQYF. The CDR3 nucleotides read TGTGCCAGCAGCCTGGGGACTAGCGGGCCACTCACAGATACGCAGTATTTT.

The sample holds a few counts of this clone. CDR3 in DNA: TGTGCCAGCAGCAAAGCGGGAGGACTCTATGGCTACACCTTC. Translating gives CASSKAGGLYGYTF. The chain is built from TRBV21-1 and TRBJ1-2. TRBV21-1 has pseudogene status. The CDR3 sequence is 14 residues long.